Below are 26 T cell receptor beta chains sequenced from a single sample in a study of tumor-infiltrating lymphocytes in primary liver carcinoma. Both RNA and DNA were isolated together from roughly 20-30 mg of bulk tissue that had not been sorted. Reverse transcription of around 0.45 ug total RNA with a constant-region primer produced TCR beta cDNA. Library construction for TCR beta comprised three nested multiplex PCR rounds performed with slightly modified ARM-PCR. It was with TRBV1-TRBV30 forward primers and a C-beta reverse primer that the first two PCR rounds were run, at 10 to 11 cycles each. TCRdb fed the multiplex PCR reads into MiXCR, producing one record per CDR3 protein. The table records some 190,000 distinct CDR3 sequences, around four fifths of them present only once. The sequencing sample was made of tumor tissue from primary liver carcinoma. Every receptor here comes from a man aged 40-49 years with primary liver carcinoma and hepatitis B virus infection.

As regards this clonotype: This may arise from a read error, as a much more abundant clone is one base away. The rearrangement links TRBV5-1 to TRBJ2-7; D is possibly TRBD1 (6 bases). The CDR3 is made up of 13 amino acids. Trimming shortened V by 4 bases and J by 3 bases, and 11 bases separated the two germline ends. Germline V gene data show CDR1 as SGHRS and CDR2 as YFSETQ. In DNA form, the CDR3 reads TGCGCCAGCAGCATAGACAGGAACTACGAGCAGTACTTC. It encodes CASSIDRNYEQYF. Full variable domain (remainder filled in from reference TRBV5-1 and TRBJ2-7): KAGVTQTPRYLIKTRGQQVTLSCSPISGHRSVSWYQQTPGQGLQFLFEYFSETQRNKGNFPGRFSGRQFSNSRSEMNVSTLELGDSALYLCASSIDRNYEQYFGPGTRLTVT.

Notes on this clonotype: At one end, the junction sequence differs from germline, possibly due to a read error. The V call is TRBV6-5, the J call TRBJ2-1; no clear D. Per the germline V gene, CDR1 is MNHEY and CDR2 is SVGAGI. The CDR3 is 18 amino acids. For the CDR3, the DNA is TGTGCCAGCAGTTACTCCAAGGCGGCGCGGCCCTCCTACAATAAGCAGTTCTTC. Its translation is CASSYSKAARPSYNKQFF.

Points on this clonotype: Compared with germline, one end of the junction differs, possibly owing to a read error. J is TRBJ2-6 and V is TRBV6-1; 10 bases match TRBD1. In germline, CDR1 is MNHNS, CDR2 SASEGT. The length of the CDR3 is 19 residues. CDR3 sequence (DNA): TGTGCCAGGAGTGCACTCTGGGACAGGGGAGTAGGTGGGGCCAACGACCTGACTTTC. It is translated as CARSALWDRGVGGANDLTF.

As regards this clonotype: The junction shows a germline mismatch at one end, possibly a read error. J is TRBJ2-1 and V is TRBV29-1; D call uncertain. Germline V CDR1 and CDR2: SQVTM, ANQGSEA. The CDR3 contains 14 residues. The CDR3 region has the DNA TGCAGCGCCCCACATGGCGGCCGGGTAGGAGAGCAGTTCTTT. The encoded protein is CSAPHGGRVGEQFF.

With respect to this clonotype: Mismatch with germline at one junction end may stem from a read error. This chain uses TRBV5-1 with TRBJ2-6; TRBD1 or TRBD2 may be the D gene (6 bases each). Looked up from germline, CDR1 is SGHRS and CDR2 is YFSETQ. The CDR3 loop spans 18 amino acids. The CDR3 coding sequence is TGCGCCAGCAGCTTCTCCGTTGGATCACGCTCGGGGGCCAACGTCCTGACATTC. It encodes CASSFSVGSRSGANVLTF.

This chain uses TRBV10-3 with TRBJ2-5; TRBD2 might be the D (6 bases). The CDR3 is 14 amino acids. Looked up from germline, CDR1 is ENHRY and CDR2 is SYGVKD. V was clipped by 6 bases and J by 1 base, with 12 bases between them. The CDR3 loop is CAISAVTSQETQYF. The CDR3 DNA reads as TGTGCCATCAGCGCCGTGACTAGCCAAGAGACCCAGTACTTC.

With regard to this clonotype: In this CDR3 the conserved last residue, phenylalanine or tryptophan, is missing, so a read error is likely. The DNA is left out, because the CDR3 cannot be placed on it with certainty; the CDR3 is given as TCRdb lists it. The V gene is TRBV4-3, the J gene TRBJ1-6; no check of the table's D call, TRBD1, against the DNA was made. 16 amino acids form the CDR3, both terminal residues included. The germline V gene encodes CDR1 LGHNA and CDR2 YSLEER. CDR3: CASSSWDRGRNSPLQS.

This clonotype is a singleton in its sample. Because it lacks the conserved phenylalanine or tryptophan at the end, this CDR3 is likely a read error. The DNA is left out, because the CDR3 cannot be placed on it with certainty; the CDR3 is given as TCRdb lists it. CDR3 loop: CASSREDRAYSPIQY. The chain links TRBV11-2 to TRBJ1-6; the D segment call TRBD1 is taken from the table without a DNA check. CDR1 SGHAT and CDR2 FQNNGV come from the germline V gene. The CDR3 sequence runs 15 residues, both termini included.

As regards this clonotype: One base away lies a much larger clone, so this may be a sequencing read error. This chain connects TRBV12-3 or TRBV12-4 to TRBJ1-1; D uncertain. CDR3 size: 12 residues. CDR3 in amino acids: CASRYVSAEALF. The CDR3, as DNA: TGTGCCAGCAGGTATGTGTCGGCTGAAGCTCTCTTT.

This clonotype was observed once. This chain joins TRBV5-5 and TRBJ1-2, with D perhaps matching TRBD1 (5 bases). V was shortened by 6 bases and J by 4 bases, with 19 bases between the two germline ends. This CDR3 has 15 amino acids. Germline V lookup: CDR1 SGHKS, CDR2 YYEKEE (reference sequence). CDR3 DNA sequence: TGTGCCAGCATCATTCGGCCTCGGGGGACCTATGGCTACACCTTC. Translating it yields CASIIRPRGTYGYTF.

Points on this clonotype: One junction end does not reproduce the germline sequence, and a read error may be involved. The J gene is TRBJ1-2, the V gene TRBV6-1, with TRBD1 matching 9 bases. This CDR3 contains 14 residues. Germline V CDR1 and CDR2: MNHNS, SASEGT. CDR3 DNA: TGTGTCAGTACTTCCGGGACAGGGTTCTATGGCTACATCTTC. Protein: CVSTSGTGFYGYIF.

A remark on this clonotype: The CDR3 does not close with the conserved phenylalanine or tryptophan, likely indicating a read error. The chain links TRBV5-4 to TRBJ2-3, with 7 nucleotides matching TRBD2. The length of the CDR3 is 14 residues. Germline values: CDR1 SGHNT, CDR2 YYREEE (reference sequence). CDR3 sequence: CASSRGTIGDTQYL. As DNA, the CDR3 is TGTGCTAGCAGTCGGGGGACTATCGGAGATACGCAGTATCTT.

J is TRBJ2-5 and V is TRBV11-2, with D uncertain. Trimming removed 5 bases at V and 7 bases at J, with 20 bases between. The CDR3 is made up of 15 amino acids. CDR1 is SGHAT, CDR2 FQNNGV, per germline. The CDR3 bases are TGTGCCAGCAGCCCCCGGTCAGACCCAGGCGTGACCCAGTACTTC. It yields the protein CASSPRSDPGVTQYF. The complete variable domain, with remaining parts taken from reference TRBV11-2 and TRBJ2-5, reads EAGVAQSPRYKIIEKRQSVAFWCNPISGHATLYWYQQILGQGPKLLIQFQNNGVVDDSQLPKDRFSAERLKGVDSTLKIQPAKLEDSAVYLCASSPRSDPGVTQYFGPGTRLLVL.

Notes on this clonotype: This clone may be a read error of a much larger clone one base away. V and J are TRBV5-1 and TRBJ2-1, with D unclear. Germline V lookup: CDR1 SGHRS, CDR2 YFSETQ. The CDR3 runs to 14 residues. The DNA for the CDR3 is TGCGCCAGCAGCTTGGAACTGCAGCGAAATGAGCATTTCTTC. Its translation: CASSLELQRNEHFF. The variable domain in full, completed from reference TRBV5-1 and TRBJ2-1, reads KAGVTQTPRYLIKTRGQQVTLSCSPISGHRSVSWYQQTPGQGLQFLFEYFSETQRNKGNFPGRFSGRQFSNSRSEMNVSTLELGDSALYLCASSLELQRNEHFFGPGTRLTVL.

About this clonotype: The junction differs from germline at one of its ends, possibly a read error. The J gene is TRBJ2-7, the V gene TRBV4-2; 10 bases are a match to TRBD2. The CDR3 has 15 amino acids. Germline V gene sequence: CDR1 LGHNA, CDR2 YNFKEQ. As DNA, the CDR3 is TGTGCCAGCAGCCAAGACAGCGGGAGGGACAACGAGAAGTACTTC. Amino acids: CASSQDSGRDNEKYF.

Comments on this clonotype: The junction differs from germline at one of its ends, possibly a read error. This chain connects TRBV6-1 to TRBJ2-1; 9 bases are shared with TRBD1. The germline V gene has CDR1 MNHNS and CDR2 SASEGT. This CDR3 contains 15 residues. CDR3 sequence: CVSSEQQGAYNEQLF. The CDR3, as DNA: TGTGTCAGCAGTGAACAACAGGGGGCCTACAATGAGCAGTTGTTC.

Concerning this clonotype: A read error is likely, as this CDR3 ends without the conserved phenylalanine or tryptophan. The chain uses TRBV5-5 and TRBJ2-3; possibly TRBD1 for D (6 bases). The CDR3 is 15 residues long. From germline, CDR1 is SGHKS and CDR2 YYEKEE (reference sequence). Trimming cost V 6 bases and J 5 bases, with 19 bases left between them. In nucleotides, the CDR3 is TGTGCCAGCAACTTCCACGGACTCAGGGGAGATACGCAGTATTGT. Protein product: CASNFHGLRGDTQYC.

About this clonotype itself: At one boundary the junction diverges from the germline segment, which might be a read error. The chain uses TRBV6-5 and TRBJ2-6, with 9 nucleotides matching TRBD2. Germline V gene lookup returns CDR1 MNHEY and CDR2 SVGAGI. This CDR3 has 18 residues. CDR3 DNA: TGTGCCAGCAGTTACTCGCGGGGGGGACCCTCTAGGGCCAACGTCCTGACTTTC. This translates into CASSYSRGGPSRANVLTF.

This chain joins TRBV6-6 and TRBJ2-4; the D gene is possibly TRBD2 (5 bases). The CDR3 runs to 15 residues. The germline gives CDR1 MNHNY, CDR2 SVGAGI (reference sequence). Trimming took off 6 bases at V and 7 bases at J, with 19 bases between the two ends. The CDR3 DNA reads as TGTGCCAGCAGGCCAGGAGAGGGTGCTAGTAACATTCAGTACTTC. Its protein product is CASRPGEGASNIQYF.

Note on this clonotype: This may be a read error: a much more frequent sequence differs by one nucleotide. J is TRBJ1-1 and V is TRBV30; D is ambiguous. This CDR3 spans 11 amino acids. Germline CDR1 reads GTSNPN; CDR2 reads SVGIG (reference sequence). The CDR3 region is CAWSVGFEPFF. Written as DNA, the CDR3 is TGTGCCTGGAGTGTTGGGTTTGAACCTTTCTTT.

This clonotype was recorded a few times. A much larger clone lies one base from this, so it may be a read error. The chain couples TRBV7-9 to TRBJ1-4; D uncertain. This CDR3 comprises 14 residues. CDR1 and CDR2 (germline): SEHNR, FQNEAQ (reference sequence). CDR3 in amino acids: CVSSLAGQNEKLFF. For the CDR3, the DNA is TGTGTCAGCAGCTTAGCTGGCCAGAATGAAAAACTGTTTTTT.

Worth noting for this clonotype: A much larger clone lies one base from this, so it may be a read error. The genes are TRBV4-1 and TRBJ1-5, with D unresolved. CDR3 length: 17 residues. Germline V lookup: CDR1 MGHRA, CDR2 YSYEKL. The CDR3 loop reads CASNQDLWLSANQPQHF. The CDR3 DNA reads as TGCGCCAGCAACCAAGATTTATGGCTATCGGCGAATCAGCCCCAGCATTTT.

Comments on this clonotype: A much larger clone lies a single base off, so this may be a read error. This sequence joins TRBV30 and TRBJ2-1; 12 bases are a match to TRBD2. Germline assignment: CDR1 GTSNPN and CDR2 SVGIG (reference sequence). V lost 4 bases, J lost 9 bases, and 7 bases stayed unmatched. CDR3 length: 14 residues. The chain's CDR3 is CAWTPELAGGEQFF. The CDR3 DNA is TGTGCCTGGACCCCAGAACTAGCGGGAGGTGAGCAGTTCTTC.

This clonotype was observed a few times. V usage is TRBV11-3 and J usage is TRBJ1-3; D gene uncertain. Germline loops: CDR1 SGHNT, CDR2 YENEEA. This CDR3 contains 10 residues. The CDR3, as DNA: TGTATCAGCAGCTTCTCCACCATATATTTT. Its protein is CISSFSTIYF.

To note about this clonotype: One end of the junction does not line up with germline, which may come from a read error. This chain uses TRBV6-6 with TRBJ2-2; 11 nucleotides match TRBD2. The CDR3 totals 16 residues. Per the germline V gene, CDR1 is MNHNY and CDR2 is SVGAGI (reference sequence). The CDR3 sequence: CTSKYTSGRRTGELSF. CDR3 in DNA: TGTACCAGCAAATATACTAGCGGGAGACGGACCGGGGAGCTGTCTTTT.

Turning to this clonotype: Germline and junction disagree at one end, which may indicate a read error. This rearrangement joins TRBV28 to TRBJ1-5; D gene ambiguous. CDR1 MDHEN and CDR2 SYDVKM come from the germline V gene. The CDR3 is 14 residues long. CDR3 residues: CASRLTVSTQPHHF. In DNA form, the CDR3 reads TGTGCCAGCAGGCTCACAGTATCGACTCAGCCCCATCATTTT.